This T cell receptor (beta chain) derives from a study of T-cell reconstitution after alpha-beta-depleted transplantation in children. Preparation of the TCRbeta library involved a method that used unique molecular identifiers. In TCRdb, the PCR reads were re-called with MiXCR into one record per CDR3 protein. This table has roughly 420,000 distinct CDR3 sequences, roughly 15% appearing once. Trimming left V 5 bases short and J 6 bases short, with 19 bases between. In germline, CDR1 is SGHRS, CDR2 YFSETQ. The CDR3 consists of 15 residues. Overall study results and limits: Surviving recipient T cells and intrathymic progenitors accounted for some patients' high TCRbeta diversity at day 60. One year post-transplant, T-cell counts and diversity were largely derived from T cells produced anew. There were reportedly several hundred expanded graft clones from which alpha-beta T cells came about two months after transplant.

The sample holds a few counts of this clonotype. Its antigen is unidentified. The chain couples TRBV5-1 to TRBJ2-3; weak D call: TRBD2 (6 bases). The starting material was PBMCs, mostly from graft donor cells, obtained 360 days after TCRalphabeta/CD19-depleted stem cell transplant. This sequence was found in a boy under two years old who had a stem cell transplant for Wiskott-Aldrich syndrome, so the T cells may come from the graft donor. The CDR3 protein is CASRKSGFGGDTQYF. CDR3 sequence (DNA): TGCGCCAGCAGGAAAAGCGGGTTCGGTGGGGATACGCAGTATTTT.